Included here is one TCR beta chain sequence, with context. An end of the junction does not agree with germline; a read error may underlie this. The data are from a study of blood T cell repertoires in COVID-19. Overall study: The United States, Italy and Spain supplied acute and convalescent COVID-19 samples.

The CDR3 length is 13 residues. Authors' analysis steps: From reference gene primer amplification, estimates of nucleated cell counts were derived. Clones were sequenced by immunoSEQ multiplex PCR, and TCRdb holds only the in-frame ones, with some missing. V, J and clone size reflect that table, while D and trimming were determined from the DNA. Here the sample spans more than 95,000 clones, approximately 84% being singletons. Sequencing was carried out using peripheral blood. This TCR derives from a man in his sixties or seventies with active or convalescent COVID-19. The chain joins TRBV12-3 or TRBV12-4 to TRBJ1-2; 8 bases are a match to TRBD1. The CDR3 sequence is CASSLDRGDGYTF. The DNA of the CDR3 is TGTGCCAGCAGCTTAGACAGGGGAGATGGCTACACCTTC.